A selection of T cell receptor beta chains follows, all from one sample in a study of long-term antiretroviral therapy in people with HIV. Produced via immunoSEQ multiplex PCR; TCRdb's table is partial and in-frame only. This table has 25,000 to 30,000 clones, 65% to 85% appearing once. The sequencing here drew on unsorted PBMCs, taken 3 years after starting antiretroviral therapy. These TCRs come from a man aged 35 to 55 with HIV. The CDR3 runs from the conserved cysteine through the conserved F or W. Each record gives: J gene, clone size, D gene, V gene, CDR3 DNA, CDR3 protein. D genes are given only for firm matches. Only part of the rows carry a size: once, few, many, or a class if the clone is expanded.

TRBJ2-5 - TRBD2 TRBV5-1 TGCGCCAGCAGCTTGGAGCCTAGCGGGAGTTCAGAGACCCAGTACTTC CASSLEPSGSSETQYF
TRBJ2-3 - TRBD2 TRBV19 TGTGCCAGTAGTATCCTGGTGGGAGGGACAGATACGCAGTATTTT CASSILVGGTDTQYF
TRBJ2-1 - - TRBV28 TGTGCCAGCAGTTTTAACTACCCGAGCTCCTACAATGAGCAGTTCTTC CASSFNYPSSYNEQFF
TRBJ1-5 few - TRBV11-3 TGTGCCAGCAGCCCGGGAGAGCTATATAGCAATCAGCCCCAGCATTTT CASSPGELYSNQPQHF
TRBJ2-1 medium-sized TRBD2 TRBV9 TGTGCCAGCAGCTCCGGGGGGGCATCCTACAATGAGCAGTTCTTC CASSSGGASYNEQFF
TRBJ2-3 - TRBD2 TRBV7-2 TGTGCCAGCAGCTCTAGCGGGAATCTTCCAGATACGCAGTATTTT CASSSSGNLPDTQYF
TRBJ2-7 - TRBD2 TRBV28 TGTGCCAGCAGCCTAGCGGGTCTCCCCGAGCAGTACTTC CASSLAGLPEQYF
TRBJ1-1 - - TRBV5-1 TGCGCCAGCAGCCTACAGGGAATTGACCGAGCTTTCTTT CASSLQGIDRAFF
TRBJ2-3 once TRBD1 TRBV7-2 TGTGCCAGCAGCTTATACAGGGGGCCTGATACGCAGTATTTT CASSLYRGPDTQYF
TRBJ2-5 - TRBD1 TRBV28 TGTGCCAGCAGTTCTCGGGGCAGGGGGCTAGAGACCCAGTACTTC CASSSRGRGLETQYF
TRBJ2-3 - TRBD2 TRBV9 TGTGCCAGCAGCGTAGGAGCGGGGGGATTCACAGATACGCAGTATTTT CASSVGAGGFTDTQYF
TRBJ1-5 - - TRBV5-8 TGTGCCAGCAGCTTGGGCCAGAACCCTAGCAATCAGCCCCAGCATTTT CASSLGQNPSNQPQHF
TRBJ2-3 once - TRBV30 TGTGCCTGGAGTGTACTGGAGGGTAGGGTCTACCGGGGCCCCGTTAAGACCACAGATACGCAGTATTTT CAWSVLEGRVYRGPVKTTDTQYF
TRBJ2-6 - - TRBV6-1 TGTGCCAGCAGTGAAGCCGGGGGCGCAACTGGGGCCAACGTCCTGACTTTC CASSEAGGATGANVLTF
TRBJ2-7 - - TRBV5-4 TGTGCCAGCAGCTCCCGGACCTATTCGGGGGCCTACGAGCAGTACTTC CASSSRTYSGAYEQYF
TRBJ2-2 once TRBD2 TRBV19 TGTGCCAGTAGTGCTGGGACTAGGGCCGAGGAGCTGTTTTTT CASSAGTRAEELFF
TRBJ2-1 - TRBD2 TRBV4-1 TGCGCCAGCAGGGGGCTTTGGCGGGAGAATGAGCAGTTCTTC CASRGLWRENEQFF
TRBJ2-1 - - TRBV28 TGTGCCAGCAGTTACCGGCTGGAGCAGTTCTTC CASSYRLEQFF
TRBJ2-7 - - TRBV7-2 TGTGCCAGCAGCTTAGATGGCAGTCTCTCTGGCGAGCAGTACTTC CASSLDGSLSGEQYF
TRBJ1-1 few TRBD1 TRBV10-1 TGCGCCAGCAGTGAACGACAGGGGTGGAACACTGAAGCTTTCTTT CASSERQGWNTEAFF
TRBJ1-4 - - TRBV6-5 TGTGCCAGCAGTTACTCATCAACTAATGAAAAACTGTTTTTT CASSYSSTNEKLFF
TRBJ1-1 - - TRBV4-3 TGCGCCAGCAGCCAAGACAAGGAAACTGAAGCTTTCTTT CASSQDKETEAFF
TRBJ2-1 - TRBD2 TRBV18 TGTGCCAGCTCACCGCCGACTAGCGGGGGGGTTAACAATGAGCAGTTCTTC CASSPPTSGGVNNEQFF
TRBJ2-2 - - TRBV10-3 TGTGCCAGCGGCGTTGAGGTTCGGGGGGAGCTGTTTTTT CASGVEVRGELFF
TRBJ1-2 - TRBD1 TRBV7-8 TGTGCCAGCAGCTTAGCGGACAGGGCCGCTCTGGGCTACACCTTC CASSLADRAALGYTF
TRBJ1-1 - - TRBV5-8 TGTGCCAGCAGCTTAGATCAGGGTATTCGTCGAGCTTTCTTT CASSLDQGIRRAFF
TRBJ1-2 few - TRBV7-3 TGTGCCAGCAGCCCAGTCCCGAATTCGGGGGGCTACACCTTC CASSPVPNSGGYTF
TRBJ2-7 - - TRBV5-5 TGTGCCAGCAGCTCCGCCGCGTTTAGCGAGCAGTACTTC CASSSAAFSEQYF
TRBJ1-1 - - TRBV5-8 TGTGCCAGCAGCCCCCTCAGTGCGAGGGAAGCTTTCTTT CASSPLSAREAFF